These 18 T cell receptor beta chains were all obtained from the same sample, sequenced in a study of shared clonotypes between healthy human individuals. The table came from immunoSEQ multiplex PCR; TCRdb's copy has only in-frame clones and leaves some out. This sample has 450,000 to 650,000 clones, with around three quarters found just once. Sequencing input: PBMCs. These receptor sequences come from a woman aged 35 to 49 in good health. Some clones in this sample may be carry-over from other donors' samples.

The chain recombines TRBV6-1 with TRBJ1-2; 7 nucleotides line up with TRBD1. CDR3 length equals 14 residues. V shed 6 bases, J shed 6 bases, and the junction held 10 bases outside the gene matches. Germline V gene sequence: CDR1 MNHNS, CDR2 SASEGT. CDR3 region: CASRSSQGVHGYTF. The CDR3 coding sequence is TGTGCCAGCAGGTCCTCGCAGGGGGTTCATGGCTACACCTTC.

CDR3 sequence: CASSYGGRRSYTF. The CDR3 DNA sequence: TGTGCCAGCAGTTACGGTGGCAGGCGGAGCTACACCTTC. The J gene is TRBJ1-2, the V gene TRBV6-5; the D is unclear. CDR1 and CDR2 (germline): MNHEY, SVGAGI. Trimming took off 2 bases at V and 9 bases at J, with 13 bases between the two ends. The CDR3 consists of 13 residues.

The chain links TRBV29-1 to TRBJ1-2, with D possibly being TRBD1 (5 bases). Germline CDR1 and CDR2: SQVTM and ANQGSEA. Trimming took off 4 bases at V and 8 bases at J, with 17 bases between the two ends. This CDR3 region has 13 residues. The CDR3 protein is CSVGVGMRGGYTF. The CDR3 nucleotides are TGCAGCGTTGGGGTAGGGATGAGGGGAGGCTACACCTTC.

The rearrangement joins TRBV28 to TRBJ2-7; D may be TRBD1 or TRBD2 (5 bases each). Germline V lookup: CDR1 MDHEN, CDR2 SYDVKM. The CDR3 loop spans 16 amino acids. Trimming removed 6 bases at V and 0 bases at J, with 18 bases between. The chain's CDR3 is CASRSAGTQGSYEQYF. The CDR3 nucleotides are TGTGCCAGCAGGTCAGCTGGGACCCAGGGCTCCTACGAGCAGTACTTC.

Concerning this clone: Only one base separates this from a far larger clonotype, so it likely reflects a read error. V gene TRBV9 combines with J gene TRBJ2-7; 7 positions match TRBD1. V trimming: 3 bases; J trimming: 1 base; junction bases outside the gene matches: 7. Germline CDR1 and CDR2: SGDLS and YYNGEE. This CDR3 has 15 residues. The CDR3 DNA sequence: TGTGCCAGCAGCGAGGGACAGAGGTGGTCCTACGAGCAGTACTTC. Protein: CASSEGQRWSYEQYF.

This chain uses TRBV28 with TRBJ2-2; 8 positions match TRBD2. This CDR3 region has 15 residues. Germline CDR1 reads MDHEN; CDR2 reads SYDVKM. J was trimmed by 5 bases and V by 3 bases; bases with no gene match: 5. The CDR3 protein is CASSFFTSGTGELFF. Written as DNA, the CDR3 is TGTGCCAGCAGTTTTTTCACTAGCGGAACCGGGGAGCTGTTTTTT.

This sequence joins TRBV5-1 and TRBJ2-3; 9 bases align to TRBD2. The CDR3 is 15 residues long. Trimming removed 4 bases from V and 1 base from J; junction bases left unmatched: 4. Germline-derived CDR1 and CDR2 are SGHRS and YFSETQ. The CDR3, as DNA: TGCGCCAGCAGCCTTAGCGGGAGTGGCACAGATACGCAGTATTTT. As protein: CASSLSGSGTDTQYF.

This chain uses TRBV9 with TRBJ2-7; 13 bases align to TRBD2. After removal of 0 bases from V and 6 bases from J, the junction contained 6 bases not matched to a gene. Per germline, CDR1 SGDLS and CDR2 YYNGEE. CDR3 length: 16 amino acids. CDR3 region: CASSVGLAGGQAEQYF. CDR3 DNA: TGTGCCAGCAGCGTAGGACTAGCGGGAGGACAAGCCGAGCAGTACTTC.

This rearrangement joins TRBV5-4 to TRBJ2-3; TRBD2 matches at 7 bases. The junction had 14 bases not matched to a gene; V was cut back by 0 bases and J by 7 bases. Germline values: CDR1 SGHNT, CDR2 YYREEE (reference sequence). This CDR3 comprises 17 residues. CDR3: CASSLVSSGSSLHTQYF. The CDR3 region has the DNA TGTGCCAGCAGCTTGGTGTCTAGCGGATCCTCCCTGCATACGCAGTATTTT.

This chain connects TRBV5-1 to TRBJ2-3; D gene ambiguous. The V and J ends lost 3 bases and 2 bases respectively, with 16 bases between them. The germline V gene has CDR1 SGHRS and CDR2 YFSETQ. CDR3 length equals 16 residues. This CDR3 reads CASSYGGEPYTDTQYF. The CDR3 region has the DNA TGCGCCAGCAGCTACGGTGGGGAACCCTACACAGATACGCAGTATTTT.

Comments on this clone: This likely reflects a read error, since a far larger clone is one base away. No conserved phenylalanine or tryptophan ends this CDR3, so it is likely a read error. The rearrangement joins TRBV9 to TRBJ1-4; maybe TRBD1 (6 bases). V dropped 4 bases and J dropped 8 bases, with 9 bases sitting between them. Germline CDR1 reads SGDLS; CDR2 reads YYNGEE. This CDR3 contains 12 residues. The CDR3 sequence is CASSRGGEKLFS. The CDR3 region has the DNA TGTGCCAGCAGCCGAGGGGGGGAAAAACTGTTTTCT.

The genes are TRBV9 and TRBJ2-6, with D perhaps matching TRBD1 (6 bases). V lost 3 bases to trimming and J lost 4 bases, with 8 bases between them. The CDR3 is 14 amino acids. Germline V gene sequence: CDR1 SGDLS, CDR2 YYNGEE. CDR3 loop: CASSAQGGANVLTF. DNA of the CDR3: TGTGCCAGCAGCGCACAGGGAGGGGCCAACGTCCTGACTTTC.

This CDR3 is CASSIPGHLPEAFF. The CDR3 DNA reads as TGTGCCAGTAGTATCCCCGGACACCTACCTGAAGCTTTCTTT. The chain uses TRBV19 and TRBJ1-1; tentative D call: TRBD1 (5 bases). V dropped 3 bases and J dropped 6 bases, with 14 bases sitting between them. This CDR3 is built from 14 residues. CDR1 and CDR2 from the germline V gene are LNHDA and SQIVND (reference sequence).

This chain joins TRBV9 and TRBJ2-2; no reliable D call. This CDR3 has 13 amino acids. V was cut by 3 bases and J by 6 bases, with 9 bases left in between. CDR1 and CDR2 from the germline V gene are SGDLS and YYNGEE. The CDR3 reads CASSGGIPGELFF. CDR3 nucleotide sequence: TGTGCCAGCAGCGGGGGTATCCCCGGGGAGCTGTTTTTT.

The chain links TRBV6-1 to TRBJ1-5, with TRBD1 matching over 10 bases. The CDR3 has 15 amino acids. Germline V gene sequence: CDR1 MNHNS, CDR2 SASEGT. V lost 4 bases to trimming and J lost 5 bases; unmatched junction nucleotides: 5. CDR3 sequence: CASSAGGQGHQPQHF. The DNA of the CDR3 is TGTGCCAGCAGTGCAGGGGGACAGGGGCATCAGCCCCAGCATTTT.

Points on this clone: The sample has other DNA sequences that encode this CDR3 too. V and J are TRBV30 and TRBJ2-2; possibly TRBD2 for D (5 bases). The CDR3 has 15 amino acids. V lost 1 base to trimming and J lost 16 bases, with 25 bases between them. Germline loops: CDR1 GTSNPN, CDR2 SVGIG (reference sequence). The CDR3 here is CAWSAFQVYTGEPFF. For the CDR3, the DNA is TGTGCCTGGAGTGCGTTCCAGGTGTACACCGGGGAACCGTTTTTT.

Notes on this clone: A far larger clone is only one base removed, so a read error is likely. The same CDR3 is also encoded by other DNA sequences in this sample. The chain uses TRBV28 and TRBJ2-1; no clear D gene. CDR1 and CDR2 from the germline V gene are MDHEN and SYDVKM. V was pared by 4 bases and J by 2 bases, with 6 bases between. The CDR3 sequence is 13 residues long. The CDR3 region is CASSSGTYNEQFF. Here the CDR3 DNA reads TGTGCCAGCAGTTCAGGAACCTACAATGAGCAGTTCTTC.

The chain carries TRBV19 and TRBJ2-1, with 8 bases matching TRBD2. The CDR3 covers 15 residues. V was clipped by 3 bases and J by 3 bases; unmatched bases: 4. The germline CDR1 and CDR2 sequences are LNHDA and SQIVND (reference sequence). Written as DNA, the CDR3 is TGTGCCAGTAGTATGGGGGGGACTAGCTACAATGAGCAGTTCTTC. It is translated as CASSMGGTSYNEQFF.